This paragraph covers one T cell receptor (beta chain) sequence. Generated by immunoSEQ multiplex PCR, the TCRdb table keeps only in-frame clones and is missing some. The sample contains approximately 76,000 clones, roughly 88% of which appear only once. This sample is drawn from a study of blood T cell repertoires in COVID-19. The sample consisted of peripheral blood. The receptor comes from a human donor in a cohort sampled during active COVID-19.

CDR3 coding DNA: TGTGCCAGCAGCTCGGCCCTAGCGGGAGTAGATACGCAGTATTTT. Translated: CASSSALAGVDTQYF. The gene calls are TRBV7-2 and TRBJ2-3; 10 bases map to TRBD2. Germline CDR1 reads SGHTA; CDR2 reads FQGNSA. Trimming took 4 bases from V and 5 from J; bases not matched to a gene: 6. This CDR3 has 15 amino acids.